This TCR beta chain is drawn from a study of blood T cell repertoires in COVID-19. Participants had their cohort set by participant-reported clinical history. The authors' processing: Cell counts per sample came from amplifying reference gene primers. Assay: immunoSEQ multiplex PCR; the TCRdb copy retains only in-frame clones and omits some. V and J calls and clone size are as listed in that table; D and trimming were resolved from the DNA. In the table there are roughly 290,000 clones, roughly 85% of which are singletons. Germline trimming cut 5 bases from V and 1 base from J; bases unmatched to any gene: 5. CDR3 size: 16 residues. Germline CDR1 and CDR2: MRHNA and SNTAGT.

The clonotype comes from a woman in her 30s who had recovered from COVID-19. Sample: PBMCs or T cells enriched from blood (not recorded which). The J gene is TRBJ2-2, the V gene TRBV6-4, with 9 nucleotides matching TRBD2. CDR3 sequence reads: CASSPIAGENTGELFF. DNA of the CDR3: TGTGCCAGCAGTCCCATAGCGGGGGAGAACACCGGGGAGCTGTTTTTT.